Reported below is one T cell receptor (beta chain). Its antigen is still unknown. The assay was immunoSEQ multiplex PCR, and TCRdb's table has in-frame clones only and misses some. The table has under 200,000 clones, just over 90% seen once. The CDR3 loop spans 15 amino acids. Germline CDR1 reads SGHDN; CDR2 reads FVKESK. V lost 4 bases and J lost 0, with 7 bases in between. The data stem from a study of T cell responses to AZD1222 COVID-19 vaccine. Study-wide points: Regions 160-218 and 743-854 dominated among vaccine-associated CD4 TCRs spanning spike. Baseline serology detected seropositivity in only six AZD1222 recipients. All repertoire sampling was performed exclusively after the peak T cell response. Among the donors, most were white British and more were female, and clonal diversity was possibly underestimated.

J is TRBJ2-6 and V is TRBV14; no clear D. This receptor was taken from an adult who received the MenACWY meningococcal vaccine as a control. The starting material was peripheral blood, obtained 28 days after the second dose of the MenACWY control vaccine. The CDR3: CASSLTGSGANVLTF. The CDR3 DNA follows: TGTGCCAGCAGCCTGACCGGCTCTGGGGCCAACGTCCTGACTTTC.